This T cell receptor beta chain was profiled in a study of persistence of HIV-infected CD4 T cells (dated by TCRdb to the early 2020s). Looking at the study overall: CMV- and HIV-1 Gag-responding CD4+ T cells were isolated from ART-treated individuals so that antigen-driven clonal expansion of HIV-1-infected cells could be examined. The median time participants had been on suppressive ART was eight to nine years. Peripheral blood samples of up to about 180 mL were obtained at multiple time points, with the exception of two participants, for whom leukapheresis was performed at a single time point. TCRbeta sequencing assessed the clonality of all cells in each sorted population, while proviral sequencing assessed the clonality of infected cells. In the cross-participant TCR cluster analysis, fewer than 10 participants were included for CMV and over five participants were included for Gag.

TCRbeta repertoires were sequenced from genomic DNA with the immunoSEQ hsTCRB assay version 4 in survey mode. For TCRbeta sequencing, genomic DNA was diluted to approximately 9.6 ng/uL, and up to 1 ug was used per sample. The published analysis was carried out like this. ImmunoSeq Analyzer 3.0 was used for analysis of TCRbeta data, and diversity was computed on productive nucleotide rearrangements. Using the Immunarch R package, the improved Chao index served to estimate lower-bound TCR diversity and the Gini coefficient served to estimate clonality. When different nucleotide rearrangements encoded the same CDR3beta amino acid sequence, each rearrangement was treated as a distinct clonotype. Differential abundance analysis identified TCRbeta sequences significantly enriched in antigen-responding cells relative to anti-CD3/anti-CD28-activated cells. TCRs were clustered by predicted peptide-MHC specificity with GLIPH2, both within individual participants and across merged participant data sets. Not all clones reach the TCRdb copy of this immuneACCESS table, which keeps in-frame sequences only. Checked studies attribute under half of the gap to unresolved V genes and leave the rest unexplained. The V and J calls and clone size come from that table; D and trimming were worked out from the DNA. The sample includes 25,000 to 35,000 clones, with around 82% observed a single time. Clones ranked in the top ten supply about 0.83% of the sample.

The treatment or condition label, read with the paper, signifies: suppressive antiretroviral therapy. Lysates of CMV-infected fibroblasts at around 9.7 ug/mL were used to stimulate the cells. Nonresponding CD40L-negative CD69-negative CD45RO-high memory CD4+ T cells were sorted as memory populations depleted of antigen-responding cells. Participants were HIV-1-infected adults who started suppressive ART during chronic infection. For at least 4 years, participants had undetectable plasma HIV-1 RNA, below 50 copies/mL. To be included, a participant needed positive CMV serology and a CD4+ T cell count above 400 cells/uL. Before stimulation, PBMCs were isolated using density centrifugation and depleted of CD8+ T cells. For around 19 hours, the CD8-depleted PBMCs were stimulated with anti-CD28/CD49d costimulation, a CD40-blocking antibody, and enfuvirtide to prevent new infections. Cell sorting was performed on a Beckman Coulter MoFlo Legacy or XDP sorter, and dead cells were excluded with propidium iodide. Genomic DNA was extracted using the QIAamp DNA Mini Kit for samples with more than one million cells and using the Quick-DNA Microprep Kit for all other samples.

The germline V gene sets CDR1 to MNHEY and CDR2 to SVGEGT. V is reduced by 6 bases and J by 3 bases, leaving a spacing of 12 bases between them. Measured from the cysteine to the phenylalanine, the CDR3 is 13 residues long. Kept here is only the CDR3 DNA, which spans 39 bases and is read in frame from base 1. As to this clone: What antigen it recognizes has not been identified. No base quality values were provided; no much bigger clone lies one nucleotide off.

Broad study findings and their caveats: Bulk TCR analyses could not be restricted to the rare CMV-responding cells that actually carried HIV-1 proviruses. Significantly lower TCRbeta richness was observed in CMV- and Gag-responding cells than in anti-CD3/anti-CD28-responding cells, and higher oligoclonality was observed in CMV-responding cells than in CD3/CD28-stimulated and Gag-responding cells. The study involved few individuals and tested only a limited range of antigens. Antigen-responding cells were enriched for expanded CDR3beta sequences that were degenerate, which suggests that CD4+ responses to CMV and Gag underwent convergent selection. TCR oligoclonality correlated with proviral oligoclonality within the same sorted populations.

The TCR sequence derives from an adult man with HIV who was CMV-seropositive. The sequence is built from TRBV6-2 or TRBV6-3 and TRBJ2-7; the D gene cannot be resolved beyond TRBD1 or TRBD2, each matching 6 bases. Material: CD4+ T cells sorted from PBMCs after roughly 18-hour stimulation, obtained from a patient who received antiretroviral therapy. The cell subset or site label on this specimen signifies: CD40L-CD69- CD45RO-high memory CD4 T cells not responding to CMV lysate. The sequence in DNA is TGTGCCAGCAGCCGGGGGCCTATCTACGAGCAGTACTTC. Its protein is CASSRGPIYEQYF.